Following are 17 T cell receptor beta chains from one sample sequenced in a study of CD8+ T cells in alopecia areata. Once RNA had been extracted, it was reverse transcribed into cDNA to act as the sequencing template. This table comes from immunoSEQ multiplex PCR, and its TCRdb copy is limited to in-frame clones, with some not included. The sample gives 110,000 or so clones, roughly 60% of which show up once; roughly 30% is in the top ten. Indicated treatment: oral pan-JAK inhibitor, 5-10 mg twice daily. The sample was CD8+ T cells sorted from blood, taken at week 4, from a patient treated with tofacitinib. The receptors come from a human donor with alopecia areata.

The chain has TRBV30 and TRBJ1-4; D call uncertain. The germline V and J ends were trimmed by 1 base and 5 bases, with 8 bases remaining between them. Germline values: CDR1 GTSNPN, CDR2 SVGIG (reference sequence). This CDR3 region has 13 residues. The CDR3 DNA is TGTGCCTGGAGTGGTGGAGGGAATGAAAAACTGTTTTTT. Its protein is CAWSGGGNEKLFF.

As DNA, the CDR3 is TGCAGCGTTGAGGCTAGCGGGGGGGAGTACAATGAGCAGTTCTTC. Its translation is CSVEASGGEYNEQFF. The chain uses TRBV29-1 and TRBJ2-1, with TRBD2 identical over 12 bases. The CDR3 contains 15 residues. Germline CDR1 and CDR2: SQVTM and ANQGSEA. J was trimmed by 4 bases and V by 3 bases; bases with no gene match: 4.

The rearrangement joins TRBV6-6 to TRBJ1-1; D uncertain. The CDR3 is 15 residues long. In germline, CDR1 is MNHNY, CDR2 SVGAGI (reference sequence). V was shortened by 0 bases and J by 6 bases, with 14 bases between the two germline ends. As DNA, the CDR3 is TGTGCCAGCAGTTACTCTCTGGATCCGGAACCTGAAGCTTTCTTT. Amino acid sequence: CASSYSLDPEPEAFF.

The chain uses TRBV25-1 and TRBJ2-3; D possibly corresponds to TRBD2 (6 bases). V shed 4 bases and J shed 3 bases, with 14 bases lying between them. Germline CDR1 reads MGHDK; CDR2 reads SYGVNS. CDR3 length: 15 amino acids. DNA of the CDR3: TGTGCCAGCAGTGGCCCCGGGGGTGGGACAGATACGCAGTATTTT. Protein sequence: CASSGPGGGTDTQYF.

The V gene is TRBV7-8, the J gene TRBJ1-5, with 9 positions matching TRBD1. The length of the CDR3 is 17 residues. CDR1 is SGHVS and CDR2 is FQNEAQ in the germline V gene. The J segment lost 7 bases and the V segment lost 6 bases, leaving 16 bases of the junction unmatched. This CDR3 reads CASSPPWTGVRVQPQHF. CDR3 in DNA: TGTGCCAGCAGTCCCCCGTGGACAGGGGTAAGGGTACAGCCCCAGCATTTT. Complete variable domain (other parts from reference TRBV7-8 and TRBJ1-5): GAGVSQSPRYKVAKRGQDVALRCDPISGHVSLFWYQQALGQGPEFLTYFQNEAQLDKSGLPSDRFFAERPEGSVSTLKIQRTQQEDSAVYLCASSPPWTGVRVQPQHFGDGTRLSIL.

The rearrangement uses TRBV18 and TRBJ2-1; TRBD2 matches 10 bases. V gave up 2 bases and J gave up 2 bases; unmatched junction bases: 3. Per germline, CDR1 KGHSH and CDR2 LQKENI. CDR3 size: 16 residues. CDR3 in DNA: TGTGCCAGCTCACCAAGCGGGGGGGCGGCCTACAATGAGCAGTTCTTC. Protein product: CASSPSGGAAYNEQFF.

The rearrangement joins TRBV29-1 to TRBJ1-2, with TRBD1 as a possible D gene (5 bases). The CDR3 is 13 residues long. CDR1 is SQVTM and CDR2 is ANQGSEA in the germline V gene. Deletions cut 3 bases from V and 3 bases from J, with 11 bases between. CDR3 sequence reads: CSVEGGRDYGYTF. The CDR3 nucleotides read TGCAGCGTTGAGGGGGGACGAGACTATGGCTACACCTTC.

The genes are TRBV27 and TRBJ2-5; D ambiguous. V was shortened by 6 bases and J by 4 bases, with 12 bases between the two germline ends. Germline lookup yields CDR1 MNHEY and CDR2 SMNVEV (reference sequence). This CDR3 has 13 residues. The CDR3 is CASSPLGGETQYF. As DNA, the CDR3 is TGTGCCAGCAGCCCCCTGGGTGGAGAGACCCAGTACTTC.

The chain recombines TRBV10-3 with TRBJ1-2; D might be TRBD1 (5 bases). The CDR3 spans 12 residues. The ends were cut back, 8 bases at V and 4 bases at J, with 11 bases in the middle. CDR1 and CDR2 (germline): ENHRY, SYGVKD. CDR3 loop: CAISSGGYGYTF. The CDR3, as DNA: TGTGCCATCTCCTCTGGGGGCTATGGCTACACCTTC.

The J gene is TRBJ1-1, the V gene TRBV27; D is ambiguous. This CDR3 contains 10 residues. Germline V gene lookup returns CDR1 MNHEY and CDR2 SMNVEV (reference sequence). Trimming pared 7 bases from V and 10 bases from J, leaving 10 bases between. The CDR3: CASIGEGAFF. The CDR3 nucleotides are TGTGCCAGCATCGGGGAGGGAGCTTTCTTT.

V and J are TRBV30 and TRBJ1-2; no firm D call. V shed 0 bases and J shed 6 bases, with 8 bases lying between them. Germline V lookup: CDR1 GTSNPN, CDR2 SVGIG (reference sequence). The CDR3 sequence is 12 residues long. Here the CDR3 reads CAWSVGRDGYTF. In nucleotides, the CDR3 is TGTGCCTGGAGTGTAGGACGCGATGGCTACACCTTC.

This chain uses TRBV4-1 with TRBJ2-3; 12 nucleotides align to TRBD2. Losses at the gene ends were 1 base for V and 4 bases for J; bases not matched to a gene: 9. This CDR3 comprises 18 residues. CDR1 and CDR2 (germline): MGHRA, YSYEKL. CDR3 region: CASSQVWPSGGAADTQYF. DNA of the CDR3: TGCGCCAGCAGCCAAGTCTGGCCTAGCGGGGGGGCCGCAGATACGCAGTATTTT.

The rearrangement uses TRBV29-1 and TRBJ2-1, with 9 bases matching TRBD2. The CDR3 is made up of 12 amino acids. Trimming cost V 8 bases and J 5 bases; bases outside gene matches: 4. CDR1 is SQVTM, CDR2 ANQGSEA, per germline. The CDR3 DNA sequence: TGCAGCCCGGGACTAGCAAACAATGAGCAGTTCTTC. Its protein product is CSPGLANNEQFF.

CDR3 loop: CSVMQGGNQGQFF. The CDR3 region has the DNA TGCAGCGTTATGCAGGGGGGTAACCAGGGGCAGTTCTTC. The chain has TRBV29-1 and TRBJ2-1, with TRBD1 as a possible D gene (7 bases). The CDR3 consists of 13 residues. Germline-derived CDR1 and CDR2 are SQVTM and ANQGSEA. Trimming left V 5 bases short and J 12 bases short, with 20 bases between.

The chain uses TRBV29-1 and TRBJ2-1; D gene uncertain. The germline V gene has CDR1 SQVTM and CDR2 ANQGSEA. Trimming shortened V by 7 bases and J by 8 bases, and 9 bases separated the two germline ends. This CDR3 comprises 10 residues. CDR3 DNA sequence: TGCAGCGCCATCAAAGATGAGCAGTTCTTC. Protein product: CSAIKDEQFF.

This chain uses TRBV4-1 with TRBJ1-1; D gene unclear. Per the germline V gene, CDR1 is MGHRA and CDR2 is YSYEKL. The V gene lost 4 bases and the J gene lost 4 bases, with 13 bases spanning the gap. The CDR3 runs to 14 residues. CDR3 loop: CASSLPGSITEAFF. CDR3 nucleotide sequence: TGCGCCAGCAGCCTACCCGGGTCGATCACTGAAGCTTTCTTT.

This clone was found a few times. The rearrangement links TRBV6-1 to TRBJ2-3; D unclear. The CDR3 is 16 residues long. Trimming removed 3 bases at V and 2 bases at J, with 15 bases between. Germline V gene lookup returns CDR1 MNHNS and CDR2 SASEGT. CDR3 DNA sequence: TGTGCCAGCAGTGATCAGGAAGGGCAGCCCACAGATACGCAGTATTTT. This sequence encodes CASSDQEGQPTDTQYF.